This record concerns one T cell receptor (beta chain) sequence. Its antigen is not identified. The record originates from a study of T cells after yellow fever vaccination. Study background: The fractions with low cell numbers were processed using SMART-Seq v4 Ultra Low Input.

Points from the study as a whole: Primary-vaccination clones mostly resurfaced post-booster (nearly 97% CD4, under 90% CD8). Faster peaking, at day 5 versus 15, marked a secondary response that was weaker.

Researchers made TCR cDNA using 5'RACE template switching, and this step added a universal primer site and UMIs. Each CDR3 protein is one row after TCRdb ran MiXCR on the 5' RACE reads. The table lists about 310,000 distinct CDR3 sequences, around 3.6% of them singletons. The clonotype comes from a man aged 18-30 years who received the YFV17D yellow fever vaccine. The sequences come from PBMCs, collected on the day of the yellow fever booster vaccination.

CDR3 region: CASSLTSGSSYNEQFF. CDR3 bases: TGTGCCAGCAGTTTGACTAGCGGGAGCTCCTACAATGAGCAGTTCTTC. The chain combines TRBV12-3 or TRBV12-4 with TRBJ2-1; 12 bases line up with TRBD2. V gave up 3 bases and J gave up 0 bases; unmatched junction bases: 0. The CDR3 spans 16 residues.